These 15 T cell receptor beta chains were all obtained from the same sample, sequenced in a study of T cells after yellow fever vaccination (dated 2019 in TCRdb). The library was prepared using 5' RACE. These reads were obtained on an Illumina HiSeq 2500. TCRdb itself trimmed the public reads at Q25 with fastp, ran MiXCR and retained productive beta chains. Rows with a matching CDR3 protein are joined into one entry that keeps the most common DNA and genes. Within this sample are nearly 550,000 distinct CDR3 sequences, with about 19% of them counted one time only. Approximately 14% of the sample goes to the ten largest clones. The intended sense of this specimen's treatment or condition label: live attenuated yellow fever vaccine strain. This specimen consisted of PBMCs, obtained 15 days after the yellow fever booster vaccination. Every receptor here comes from a young man who received the YFV17D yellow fever vaccine.

The chain joins TRBV15 to TRBJ2-7, with D tentatively TRBD2 (6 bases). The CDR3 has 16 amino acids. Germline V gene lookup returns CDR1 LNHNV and CDR2 YYDKDF (reference sequence). The V gene lost 3 bases and the J gene lost 0 bases, with 15 bases spanning the gap. The CDR3 sequence is CATSSSTLAFSYEQYF. The CDR3 DNA is TGTGCCACCAGCAGCTCTACTCTAGCGTTCTCCTACGAGCAGTACTTC.

The rearrangement links TRBV4-2 to TRBJ1-1; no clear D gene. Trimming stripped 0 bases from V and 1 base from J, with 15 bases between. The CDR3 runs 17 residues. Germline assignment: CDR1 LGHNA and CDR2 YNFKEQ. CDR3 coding DNA: TGTGCCAGCAGCCAAGATAAAGGCTTCTGGCAGAACACTGAAGCTTTCTTT. This sequence encodes CASSQDKGFWQNTEAFF.

The V call is TRBV19, the J call TRBJ1-2; 9 nucleotides align to TRBD1. Germline V gene lookup returns CDR1 LNHDA and CDR2 SQIVND (reference sequence). There are 13 residues in the CDR3. Unmatched junction bases numbered 8, after V lost 3 bases and J lost 12 bases. DNA for the CDR3: TGTGCCAGTAGTATGCGGGACAGGGATATCGACACCTTC. Encoded protein: CASSMRDRDIDTF.

This chain joins TRBV29-1 and TRBJ2-4; possible D gene TRBD1, 6 bases. V gave up 6 bases and J gave up 7 bases, with 13 bases separating them. This CDR3 is 12 amino acids long. Germline loops: CDR1 SQVTM, CDR2 ANQGSEA. CDR3 residues: CSVGQGSNIQYF. DNA for the CDR3: TGCAGCGTGGGACAAGGTAGTAACATTCAGTACTTC.

V and J are TRBV20-1 and TRBJ1-2; D is possibly TRBD1 (6 bases). This CDR3 spans 15 amino acids. Germline V gene lookup returns CDR1 DFQATT and CDR2 SNEGSKA (reference sequence). V shed 5 bases and J shed 1 base, with 17 bases lying between them. In DNA form, the CDR3 reads TGCAGTGCTGCCACCCGGGACACCAATAACTATGGCTACACCTTC. The encoded protein is CSAATRDTNNYGYTF.

J is TRBJ1-5 and V is TRBV3-1; no reliable D call. The CDR3 contains 15 residues. Trimming shortened V by 11 bases and J by 0 bases, and 17 bases separated the two germline ends. CDR1 is LGHDT and CDR2 is YNNKEL in the germline V gene (reference sequence). The CDR3 is CACCPTGNSNQPQHF. CDR3 DNA: TGTGCCTGCTGCCCGACTGGGAATAGCAATCAGCCCCAGCATTTT.

The sample holds a few counts of this clonotype. The V and J genes are TRBV6-2 or TRBV6-3 and TRBJ2-2, with D hard to call. The CDR3 totals 17 residues. Per the germline V gene, CDR1 is MNHEY and CDR2 is SVGEGT. With 6 bases removed from V and 4 bases from J, the gap between germline ends came to 21 bases. CDR3: CASSPSGGPGFTGELFF. As DNA, the CDR3 is TGTGCCAGCAGCCCTTCAGGCGGCCCCGGCTTCACCGGGGAGCTGTTTTTT.

This clonotype was detected only a few times. The V gene is TRBV7-2, the J gene TRBJ2-6; D possibly matches TRBD1 or TRBD2 (5 bases each). Trimming stripped 11 bases from V and 0 bases from J, with 11 bases between. Germline loops: CDR1 SGHTA, CDR2 FQGNSA. The CDR3 covers 14 residues. The CDR3 bases are TGTGCCGAAGAGGGGTTCTCTGGGGCCAACGTCCTGACTTTC. Amino acid sequence: CAEEGFSGANVLTF.

This rearrangement joins TRBV20-1 to TRBJ2-5, with 8 bases matching TRBD1. V lost 6 bases and J lost 2; bases outside the gene matches: 2. Germline V gene lookup returns CDR1 DFQATT and CDR2 SNEGSKA (reference sequence). This CDR3 is built from 12 residues. The CDR3, as DNA: TGCAGTGCGGACAGGGAACAAGAGACCCAGTACTTC. Its translation is CSADREQETQYF.

V gene TRBV11-2 combines with J gene TRBJ2-3; D tentatively fits TRBD1 or TRBD2 (5 bases each). Looked up from germline, CDR1 is SGHAT and CDR2 is FQNNGV. The CDR3 runs to 18 residues. V dropped 3 bases and J dropped 6 bases, with 25 bases sitting between them. The CDR3 here is CASSFSPLSGVQGDTQYF. The CDR3 nucleotides read TGTGCCAGCAGCTTTTCCCCACTGAGCGGAGTCCAGGGCGATACGCAGTATTTT.

The rearrangement uses TRBV19 and TRBJ2-1; TRBD1 might be the D (5 bases). The CDR3 length is 15 residues. CDR1 and CDR2 (germline): LNHDA, SQIVND (reference sequence). V was trimmed by 1 base and J by 7 bases, leaving 14 bases between them. Here the CDR3 reads CASSIGLQGRNEQFF. For the CDR3, the DNA is TGTGCCAGTAGTATAGGTCTTCAGGGTAGGAATGAGCAGTTCTTC.

This rearrangement joins TRBV28 to TRBJ2-7, with TRBD2 identical over 8 bases. Germline V gives CDR1 MDHEN, CDR2 SYDVKM. CDR3 length: 13 residues. V was clipped by 7 bases and J by 0 bases; unmatched bases: 2. The CDR3 is CASITSGSYEQYF. The CDR3 DNA follows: TGTGCCAGCATTACTAGCGGCTCCTACGAGCAGTACTTC.

This clonotype was observed many times. The chain is built from TRBV7-6 and TRBJ2-7; D call uncertain. V was cut by 5 bases and J by 0 bases, with 11 bases left in between. The CDR3 extends over 14 amino acids. Germline loops: CDR1 SGHVS, CDR2 FNYEAQ. The CDR3 region has the DNA TGTGCCAGCAGCCCGTTTGTTGCCTCCTACGAGCAGTACTTC. This codes for CASSPFVASYEQYF.

The chain links TRBV6-2 or TRBV6-3 to TRBJ2-1; D unresolved. The CDR3 has 13 residues. The ends were cut back, 7 bases at V and 6 bases at J, with 13 bases in the middle. Germline-derived CDR1 and CDR2 are MNHEY and SVGEGT. CDR3 in amino acids: CASKPNSINEQFF. The DNA for the CDR3 is TGTGCCAGCAAACCTAACTCAATCAATGAGCAGTTCTTC.

This clonotype showed up just a few times. The chain recombines TRBV6-4 with TRBJ2-2; 7 nucleotides match TRBD1. Germline V lookup: CDR1 MRHNA, CDR2 SNTAGT. The V gene end was trimmed by 6 bases and the J gene end by 5 bases; junction bases not matched to a gene: 6. CDR3 length: 14 amino acids. CDR3 residues: CASRNRGGTGELFF. The CDR3 region has the DNA TGTGCCAGCAGAAACAGGGGTGGAACCGGGGAGCTGTTTTTT.